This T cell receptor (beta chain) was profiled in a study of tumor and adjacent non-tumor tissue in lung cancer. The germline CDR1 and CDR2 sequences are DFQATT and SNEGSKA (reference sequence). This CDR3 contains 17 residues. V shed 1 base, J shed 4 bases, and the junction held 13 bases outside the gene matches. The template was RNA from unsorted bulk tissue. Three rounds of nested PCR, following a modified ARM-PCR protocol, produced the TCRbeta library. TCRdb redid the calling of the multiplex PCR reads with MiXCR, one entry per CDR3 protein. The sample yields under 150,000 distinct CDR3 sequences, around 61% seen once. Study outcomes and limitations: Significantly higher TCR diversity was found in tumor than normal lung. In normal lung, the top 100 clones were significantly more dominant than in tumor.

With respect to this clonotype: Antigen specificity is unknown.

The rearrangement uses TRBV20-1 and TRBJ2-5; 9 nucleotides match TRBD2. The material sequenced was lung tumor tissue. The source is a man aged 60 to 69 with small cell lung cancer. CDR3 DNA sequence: TGCAGTGCTAGAGGGACTAGCGTGAGGGCCGGCCGAGAGACCCAGTACTTC. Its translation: CSARGTSVRAGRETQYF.